The rows below give T cell receptor beta chains drawn from one sample of a study of metastatic and nonmetastatic thyroid tumors. TCRdb re-processed the PCR reads through MiXCR. The sample comprises tens of thousands of clones, 15% to 20% of which are singletons, and more than 9% rests with the top ten. The sequenced sample was blood. These receptor sequences come from a male donor with papillary thyroid cancer or a benign thyroid nodule (not recorded which). Some clones in this sample may be carry-over from other donors' samples. Both conserved end residues are part of each CDR3. D genes are given only for firm matches. Clone size is given for some rows only: seen once, a few or many times, or a class if the clone is expanded.

d_gene: TRBD1; abundance: many; v_gene: TRBV27; j_gene: TRBJ2-2; CDR3nt: TGTGCCAGCAAGGGACAGGGGGTAAACACCGGGGAGCTGTTTTTT; CDR3aa: CASKGQGVNTGELFF
d_gene: -; abundance: many; v_gene: TRBV24-1; j_gene: TRBJ1-3; CDR3nt: TGTGCCACCAGTGATTTGCGGGGGAACTGGTACTCTGGAAACACCATATATTTT; CDR3aa: CATSDLRGNWYSGNTIYF
d_gene: -; abundance: many; v_gene: TRBV7-8; j_gene: TRBJ1-2; CDR3nt: TGTGCCAGCAGCCCGTTGGGGGCCGGCTACACCTTC; CDR3aa: CASSPLGAGYTF
d_gene: -; abundance: many; v_gene: TRBV11-3; j_gene: TRBJ2-5; CDR3nt: TGTGCCAGCAGCTTGGGAGCTGGGCAAGAGACCCAGTACTTC; CDR3aa: CASSLGAGQETQYF
d_gene: -; abundance: many; v_gene: TRBV2; j_gene: TRBJ2-5; CDR3nt: TGTGCCAGCAGCAACCAGCCAGAGACCCAGTACTTC; CDR3aa: CASSNQPETQYF
d_gene: TRBD2; abundance: many; v_gene: TRBV7-6; j_gene: TRBJ2-5; CDR3nt: TGTGCCAGCAGCTTAACGACTAGCGGCCAAGAGACCCAGTACTTC; CDR3aa: CASSLTTSGQETQYF
d_gene: -; abundance: -; v_gene: TRBV20-1; j_gene: TRBJ2-7; CDR3nt: TGCAGTGCTCCAGTCCAGGGGGGAGCGTCCTACGAGCAGTACTTC; CDR3aa: CSAPVQGGASYEQYF
d_gene: -; abundance: many; v_gene: TRBV5-6; j_gene: TRBJ2-1; CDR3nt: TGTGCCAGCAGCCGAAGCTCCTACAATGAGCAGTTCTTC; CDR3aa: CASSRSSYNEQFF
d_gene: -; abundance: many; v_gene: TRBV9; j_gene: TRBJ2-2; CDR3nt: TGTGCCAGCAGGGCGGGGTCGAACACCGGGGAGCTGTTTTTT; CDR3aa: CASRAGSNTGELFF
d_gene: TRBD2; abundance: many; v_gene: TRBV6-1; j_gene: TRBJ2-2; CDR3nt: TGTGCCAGCAGTGAATTCCCCGGGGGGGCCGTCGGGGAGCTGTTTTTT; CDR3aa: CASSEFPGGAVGELFF
d_gene: -; abundance: many; v_gene: TRBV10-2; j_gene: TRBJ2-2; CDR3nt: TGCGCCACCGGCGACAGAATTCTGTCCGGGGAGCTGTTTTTT; CDR3aa: CATGDRILSGELFF
d_gene: -; abundance: many; v_gene: TRBV9; j_gene: TRBJ1-4; CDR3nt: TGTGCCAGCAGCCCCACAGGCGCAACTAATGAAAAACTGTTTTTT; CDR3aa: CASSPTGATNEKLFF
d_gene: -; abundance: -; v_gene: TRBV20-1; j_gene: TRBJ1-1; CDR3nt: TGCAGTGCTAGAGAGGGGGGGACTGAAGCTTTCTTT; CDR3aa: CSAREGGTEAFF
d_gene: TRBD1; abundance: few; v_gene: TRBV6-1; j_gene: TRBJ2-3; CDR3nt: TGTGCCAGCAGCCCGGGACAGGGAACAGATACGCAGTATTTT; CDR3aa: CASSPGQGTDTQYF
d_gene: -; abundance: many; v_gene: TRBV6-1; j_gene: TRBJ2-5; CDR3nt: TGTGCCAGCAGTTCCCTCCAAGAGACCCAGTACTTC; CDR3aa: CASSSLQETQYF
d_gene: -; abundance: -; v_gene: TRBV6-2/TRBV6-3; j_gene: TRBJ1-5; CDR3nt: TGTGCCAGCAGTCCTCTGACAGGAAGCAGTCAGCCCCAGCATTTT; CDR3aa: CASSPLTGSSQPQHF
d_gene: -; abundance: few; v_gene: TRBV7-9; j_gene: TRBJ2-5; CDR3nt: TGTGCCAGCAGTCGGTCGGTGGGGACCCCGCGAGAGACCCAGTACTTC; CDR3aa: CASSRSVGTPRETQYF
d_gene: -; abundance: -; v_gene: TRBV10-3; j_gene: TRBJ2-1; CDR3nt: TGTGCCATCAGTGAGCAGGGGTGGCTAGGGCCGAATGAGCAGTTCTTC; CDR3aa: CAISEQGWLGPNEQFF
d_gene: -; abundance: -; v_gene: TRBV28; j_gene: TRBJ1-5; CDR3nt: TGTGCTAGCAGTTTATATACAGGGATGGGGCCCAATCAGCCCCAGCATTTT; CDR3aa: CASSLYTGMGPNQPQHF
d_gene: -; abundance: -; v_gene: TRBV15; j_gene: TRBJ2-1; CDR3nt: TGTGCCACCAGCAGAGATCAAAAGGATGAGCAGTTCTTC; CDR3aa: CATSRDQKDEQFF